This T cell receptor beta chain was identified during a study of T cells in Graves' hyperthyroidism and ophthalmopathy. Whole-study findings and limits: Classification by a 13 V-J model distinguished ophthalmopathy from stable hyperthyroidism. Appearing also in blood were most of the thyroid clonotypes expanded above 0.001.

Regions amplified from RNA transcripts were the TCR beta CDR3 regions. HTBI primers drove first-round RT-PCR of the TCR CDR3. Each CDR3 protein gets one entry after TCRdb re-called the multiplex PCR reads with MiXCR. Of some 500,000 distinct CDR3 sequences in the sample, 14% are singletons; the top ten hold about 17%. Patients between 18 and 65 years old had hyperthyroidism, newly diagnosed and lasting under 2 months. Uncontrolled infection, other autoimmune disease, pregnancy or lactation excluded patients. This clonotype was detected a few times. Its antigen remains unknown. The ends were cut back, 2 bases at V and 0 bases at J, with 12 bases in the middle. The germline V gene encodes CDR1 SGHRS and CDR2 YFSETQ. The CDR3 contains 16 residues.

What was sequenced was blood. The TCR comes from a woman younger than 35 with Graves' hyperthyroidism. This chain connects TRBV5-1 to TRBJ1-5, with D uncertain. The CDR3 DNA reads TGCGCCAGCAGCTTTGAGGGCCCTTATAGCAATCAGCCCCAGCATTTT. Residues: CASSFEGPYSNQPQHF.